Listed below are T cell receptor beta chains from one sample, sequenced in a study of control samples from healthy donors and cancer patients. The assay was immunoSEQ multiplex PCR, and TCRdb's table has in-frame clones only and misses some. The sample holds 84,000 or so clones, around 91% seen once. Material for sequencing was blood. These receptors all come from a man aged 30 to 39 in good health. The CDR3 runs from the conserved cysteine through the conserved F or W. Clone size is shown for a subset of rows, as once, few, many or a class of expanded clone.

TRBJ1-2,12,.,TRBV2,CASSPGLNGYTF
TRBJ1-1,15,.,TRBV3-1/TRBV3-2,CASSRRQGGYSEAFF
TRBJ2-7,16,.,TRBV7-2,CASSLGSGTGGSEQYF
TRBJ2-1,15,.,TRBV6-2/TRBV6-3,CASSYGSGSLGEQFF
TRBJ1-1,13,.,TRBV27,CASRGWMNTEAFF
TRBJ1-2,17,.,TRBV4-1,CASSQVSQGGRNYGYTF
TRBJ1-5,13,.,TRBV7-8,CASSPRKYQPQHF
TRBJ1-3,15,.,TRBV29-1,CSPLTLSTSGNTIYF
TRBJ2-5,17,.,TRBV23-1,CASSQLPGLAGEETQYF
TRBJ2-1,15,.,TRBV29-1,CSVPRDRSSYNEQFF
TRBJ2-5,17,once,TRBV5-1,CASPNDSPGQKQETQYF
TRBJ1-4,14,.,TRBV7-2,CASSHRGTNEKLFF
TRBJ1-2,14,.,TRBV30,CAWSPDKVLLGYTF
TRBJ1-5,16,.,TRBV10-3,CAISESLRVGNQPQHF
TRBJ2-1,14,.,TRBV27,CASSFGTDNNEQFF
TRBJ2-7,14,.,TRBV19,CASSMFPRPDEQYF
TRBJ2-5,16,.,TRBV10-3,CAITRLAGYHEETQYF
TRBJ2-5,10,.,TRBV20-1,CSALGETQYF
TRBJ2-1,17,.,TRBV13,CASSPVGTSGRNNEQFF
TRBJ1-4,16,.,TRBV9,CASSFTGSATNEKLFF
TRBJ2-2,15,.,TRBV2,CASSAKTRNTGELFF
TRBJ1-1,14,.,TRBV5-1,CASSGTGWNTEAFF
TRBJ2-7,15,few,TRBV28,CASSLETTLSYEQYF
TRBJ2-5,18,once,TRBV28,CASSSGVYSHIRKETQYF
TRBJ2-3,15,.,TRBV7-8,CASSLQGAGTDTQYF
TRBJ1-1,12,.,TRBV24-1,CATSDSLGEAFF
TRBJ1-5,16,.,TRBV28,CASTLPSATANQPQHF
TRBJ1-3,13,.,TRBV11-3,CASSGGAGNTIYF
TRBJ1-5,15,.,TRBV28,CASRGEVLGNQPQHF
TRBJ1-1,14,.,TRBV7-2,CASSGGQGNTEAFF
TRBJ1-2,14,.,TRBV28,CASSLSRRNYGYTF
TRBJ2-5,15,.,TRBV6-5,CASSYGTPTGETQYF
TRBJ2-5,17,.,TRBV5-6,CASSLASGSPYQETQYF
TRBJ2-3,16,.,TRBV5-1,CASSFSGTSGTDTQYF
TRBJ1-1,15,.,TRBV28,CASSPAALTNTEAFF
TRBJ2-7,13,.,TRBV12-5,CASGFDNSYEQYF
TRBJ1-1,13,.,TRBV5-1,CASCRGENTEAFF
TRBJ2-4,17,.,TRBV30,CAWSSFGTGRAKNIQYF
TRBJ2-5,17,.,TRBV19,CASSERLAVRRQETQYF
TRBJ2-2,16,.,TRBV9,CASSKGRTLNTGELFF
TRBJ2-7,14,.,TRBV6-2/TRBV6-3,CASSPGTSSGEQYF